This note documents a single T cell receptor beta chain sequence. This clone was found once. Its antigen is currently not known. Base qualities are not recorded, but no much larger clone differs from it by a single base. The data stem from a study of blood T cell repertoires in COVID-19 (TCRdb year 2020). Regarding the research as a whole: For ImmuneRACE Cohort 3, a participant was defined as recovered based on two consecutive negative NP/OP PCR tests, clearance by a healthcare professional, or resolution of symptoms. The sample metadata nearly always contained a de-identified subject ID, COVID-19 status, age in years and sex. The material from the prospective study consisted of cDNA or gDNA derived from T cells, B-cell-depleted T cells, or PBMCs. Subjects who had been exposed to COVID-19, were actively infected with it, or had recovered from it provided the deeply sampled blood TCRbeta repertoires that made up the dataset. The samples were drawn from two sources: the first 160 participants of the ongoing ImmuneRACE study, and 1,200 or so subjects contributed by 6 global collaborators. Samples from collaborators originated in the United States, Italy and Spain and spanned both the acute and convalescent phases of COVID-19. The repertoires were made available in a free public database intended to serve as a resource for research on the immune response to SARS-CoV-2. Where HLA class I and class II types were available, the types were taken from metadata supplied by the sample provider, not from assay-based typing.

The CDR3 runs 15 amino acids, cysteine and phenylalanine included. Only the CDR3 portion is preserved as DNA: 45 bases, with reading frame beginning at the first base. The germline V gene gives CDR1 as KGHSH and CDR2 as LQKENI. At the junction V is shortened by 0 bases and J by 5 bases, with 13 bases in between. What the work shows at the level of the full study, not this receptor alone: Clinical and demographic metadata were provided uncurated, with the amount varying by source and participant.

The immunoSEQ Assay, a bias-controlled multiplex PCR, was used to amplify TCRbeta CDR3 regions from genomic DNA. In the source study's methods: Within the assay, amplification of reference gene primers was used to estimate how many nucleated cells each sample contained. Sequence reads were collapsed and filtered to measure the absolute abundance of every unique TCRbeta CDR3 rearrangement. For each sample, productive Simpson clonality was calculated as the square root of Simpson's diversity index over productive rearrangements. This is the immuneACCESS table as TCRdb keeps it, with only in-frame sequences that have V and J called. A part of the clones is gone; compared with another copy, unresolved V genes explain less than half, and the rest is unexplained. V and J calls and clone size follow that table, whereas D and trimming were derived from the DNA. This sample has about 210,000 clones in its table, and about nine tenths of those were observed once. About 7% of the sample lies in the top ten.

Participants in the prospective study were aged roughly 18 to 89 years, lived in about two dozen United States geographic areas, and enrolled through a virtual design. In the prospective study, participants were assigned to cohorts based on the clinical history participants reported in a screening survey and a study questionnaire. Mobile phlebotomists in the prospective study collected whole blood, serum and a nasopharyngeal or oropharyngeal swab from every participant. Additional blood draws and questionnaires over an approximately 2-month period could optionally be provided by prospective study participants. Blood samples from the prospective study were shipped frozen or at room temperature prior to DNA extraction.

Recombination linked TRBV18 to TRBJ1-1, and possibly TRBD1, on 5 matching bases. This clonotype originated in a man aged 25 to 40 in a cohort exposed to, infected with or recovered from COVID-19 (not recorded which). The sequencing sample was made of PBMCs or T cells enriched from blood (not recorded which). The DNA sequence follows: TGTGCCAGCTCACCACCGATAGGGGCCAGGACTGAAGCTTTCTTT. Translated, this gives CASSPPIGARTEAFF. The full variable domain, with segments outside the CDR3 supplied by the reference TRBV18 and TRBJ1-1 proteins, appears as NAGVMQNPRHLVRRRGQEARLRCSPMKGHSHVYWYRQLPEEGLKFMVYLQKENIIDESGMPKERFSAEFPKEGPSILRIQQVVRGDSAAYFCASSPPIGARTEAFFGQGTRLTVV.